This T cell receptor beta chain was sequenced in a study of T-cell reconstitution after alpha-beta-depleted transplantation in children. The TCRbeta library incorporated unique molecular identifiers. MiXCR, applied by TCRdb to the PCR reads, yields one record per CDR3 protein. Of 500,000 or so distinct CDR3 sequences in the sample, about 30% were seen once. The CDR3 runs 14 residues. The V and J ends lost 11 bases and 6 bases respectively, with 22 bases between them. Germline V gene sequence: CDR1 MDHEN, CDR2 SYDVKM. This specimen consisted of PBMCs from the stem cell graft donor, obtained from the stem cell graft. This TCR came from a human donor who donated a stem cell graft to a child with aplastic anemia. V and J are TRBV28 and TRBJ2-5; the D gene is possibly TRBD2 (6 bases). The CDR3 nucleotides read TGTGCCGCCGGAGAAGGAGGGGCGGCGAAGACCCAGTACTTC. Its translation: CAAGEGGAAKTQYF.